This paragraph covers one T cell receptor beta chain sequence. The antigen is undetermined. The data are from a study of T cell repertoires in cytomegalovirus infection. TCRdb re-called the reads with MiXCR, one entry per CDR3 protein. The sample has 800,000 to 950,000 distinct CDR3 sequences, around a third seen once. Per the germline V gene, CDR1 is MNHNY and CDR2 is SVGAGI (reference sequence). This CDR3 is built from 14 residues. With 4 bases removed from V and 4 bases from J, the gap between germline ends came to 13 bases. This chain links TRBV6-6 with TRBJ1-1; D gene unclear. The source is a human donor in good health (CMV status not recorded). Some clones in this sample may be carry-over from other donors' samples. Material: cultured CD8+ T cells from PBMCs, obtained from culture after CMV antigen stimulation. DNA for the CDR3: TGTGCCAGCAGTTCAGGACCGTTGGGCACTGAAGCTTTCTTT. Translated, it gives CASSSGPLGTEAFF.